This is a list of T cell receptor beta chains from one sample in a study of synovial regulatory T cells in juvenile arthritis. The assay was immunoSEQ multiplex PCR, and TCRdb's table has in-frame clones only and misses some. Found here are approximately 2,000 clones; the top ten clones hold less than 25%. The sample consisted of Treg cells from the synovium. The receptors originated from a donor aged 2-30 years with juvenile idiopathic arthritis. The CDR3 runs from the conserved cysteine through the conserved F or W. The size entry gives how often the clone was seen (once, few, many) or a class if it is expanded.

V	J	size	CDR3
TRBV4-2	TRBJ2-5	medium-sized	CASSHSKGLAGEETQYF
TRBV4-1	TRBJ2-6	medium-sized	CASSQVAGYGGANVLTF
TRBV7-2	TRBJ2-7	large	CASSTGLAGASSYEQYF
TRBV11-2	TRBJ2-3	medium-sized	CASSLDRGTDTQYF
TRBV27	TRBJ1-1	medium-sized	CASSFQAGWGVTEAFF
TRBV30	TRBJ1-6	medium-sized	CAWTAGSYSPLHF
TRBV20-1	TRBJ2-5	medium-sized	CSASSQETQYF
TRBV10-3	TRBJ2-7	medium-sized	CAISERAPVYEQYF
TRBV6-5	TRBJ2-7	medium-sized	CASSYFPDYEQYF
TRBV12-5	TRBJ2-5	medium-sized	CASGLVAGRGTDEQYF
TRBV29-1	TRBJ2-1	medium-sized	CSVENLWYEQFF
TRBV6-5	TRBJ2-6	medium-sized	CASRGLGGANVLTF
TRBV2	TRBJ2-7	large	CASRRQGAYEQYF
TRBV4-2	TRBJ2-3	medium-sized	CASSLTPDRADTQYF
TRBV5-4	TRBJ2-3	medium-sized	CASSLGAGLDFDTQYF
TRBV21-1	TRBJ1-5	medium-sized	CASSQRGVVKNQPQHF
TRBV6-6	TRBJ2-1	medium-sized	CASSYGTIYNEQFF
TRBV30	TRBJ1-1	medium-sized	CAWRQQGATEAFF
TRBV6-1	TRBJ2-7	medium-sized	CASSDRYEQYF
TRBV6-6	TRBJ1-3	medium-sized	CASSYTHAGAGNTIYF
TRBV6-1	TRBJ2-7	medium-sized	CASSEDGRYYEQYF
TRBV4-1	TRBJ1-5	medium-sized	CASSRSETDSNQPQHF
TRBV5-1	TRBJ1-3	medium-sized	CASSQTGNSGNTIYF
TRBV28	TRBJ1-2	medium-sized	CASSRMRQGAKGYGYTF
TRBV27	TRBJ1-1	medium-sized	CASSFSQGAGIAEAFF
TRBV7-3	TRBJ2-1	medium-sized	CASSLNENNEQFF
TRBV6-6	TRBJ1-3	medium-sized	CASGSVGSGNTIYF
TRBV27	TRBJ2-7	medium-sized	CASSPFTGAHEQYF
TRBV10-3	TRBJ2-2	medium-sized	CAISQTRGGLNGELFF
TRBV2	TRBJ2-3	medium-sized	CASSGDRVYTQYF
TRBV7-6	TRBJ2-7	medium-sized	CASSSSGGEQYF
TRBV19	TRBJ1-1	medium-sized	CASSIGTGNTEAFF
TRBV19	TRBJ2-3	medium-sized	CASSMVSGRPLSTDTQYF
TRBV30	TRBJ1-1	medium-sized	CAWSLFGQGPPGAFF
TRBV4-1	TRBJ2-7	medium-sized	CASSPGQGYLYEQYF
TRBV10-3	TRBJ1-2	medium-sized	CAISGGGAPYTF
TRBV27	TRBJ1-5	medium-sized	CASSGARPDQPQHF
TRBV9	TRBJ1-3	medium-sized	CASSASSGHSGNTIYF
TRBV30	TRBJ2-2	medium-sized	CAWTPARTGINTGELFF
TRBV5-1	TRBJ2-7	medium-sized	CASSLVPYEQYF
TRBV20-1	TRBJ2-7	medium-sized	CSARGDYEQYF
TRBV7-2	TRBJ2-5	medium-sized	CASSIDRGQETQYF
TRBV11-1	TRBJ1-1	medium-sized	CASSSSVNTEAFF
TRBV2	TRBJ2-6	medium-sized	CASSEYQGSSGANVLTF
TRBV9	TRBJ2-6	medium-sized	CASSPRRAGANVLTF
TRBV19	TRBJ1-3	medium-sized	CASSGGRPGNTIYF
TRBV7-9	TRBJ2-7	medium-sized	CASSLASGHSYEQYF
TRBV7-8	TRBJ1-2	medium-sized	CASSLGGGQSGPYGYTF
TRBV7-9	TRBJ1-2	medium-sized	CASSFDRGEGYTF